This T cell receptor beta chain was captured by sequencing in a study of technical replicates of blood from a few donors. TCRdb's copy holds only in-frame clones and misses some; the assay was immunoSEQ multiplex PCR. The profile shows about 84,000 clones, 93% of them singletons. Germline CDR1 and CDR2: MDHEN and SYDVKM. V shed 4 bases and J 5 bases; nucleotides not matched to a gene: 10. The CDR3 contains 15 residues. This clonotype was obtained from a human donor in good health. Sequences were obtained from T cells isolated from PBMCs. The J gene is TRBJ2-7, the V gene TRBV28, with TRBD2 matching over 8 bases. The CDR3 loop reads CASSSGTSRTDEQYF. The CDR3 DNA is TGTGCCAGCAGTTCCGGGACTAGTAGAACCGACGAGCAGTACTTC.